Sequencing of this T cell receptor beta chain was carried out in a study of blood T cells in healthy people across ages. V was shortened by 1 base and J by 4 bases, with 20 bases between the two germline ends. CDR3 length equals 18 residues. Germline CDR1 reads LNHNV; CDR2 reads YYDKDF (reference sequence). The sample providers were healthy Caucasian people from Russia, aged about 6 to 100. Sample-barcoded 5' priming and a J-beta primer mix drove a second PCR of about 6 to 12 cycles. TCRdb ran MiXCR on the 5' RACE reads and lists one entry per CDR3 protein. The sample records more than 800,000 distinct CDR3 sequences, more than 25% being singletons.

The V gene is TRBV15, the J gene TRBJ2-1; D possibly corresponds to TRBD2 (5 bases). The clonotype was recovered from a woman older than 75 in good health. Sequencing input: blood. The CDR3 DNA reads TGTGCCACCAGCAGAGCGGGTATGAGGGTCGAGGTTTACAATGAGCAGTTCTTC. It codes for CATSRAGMRVEVYNEQFF.